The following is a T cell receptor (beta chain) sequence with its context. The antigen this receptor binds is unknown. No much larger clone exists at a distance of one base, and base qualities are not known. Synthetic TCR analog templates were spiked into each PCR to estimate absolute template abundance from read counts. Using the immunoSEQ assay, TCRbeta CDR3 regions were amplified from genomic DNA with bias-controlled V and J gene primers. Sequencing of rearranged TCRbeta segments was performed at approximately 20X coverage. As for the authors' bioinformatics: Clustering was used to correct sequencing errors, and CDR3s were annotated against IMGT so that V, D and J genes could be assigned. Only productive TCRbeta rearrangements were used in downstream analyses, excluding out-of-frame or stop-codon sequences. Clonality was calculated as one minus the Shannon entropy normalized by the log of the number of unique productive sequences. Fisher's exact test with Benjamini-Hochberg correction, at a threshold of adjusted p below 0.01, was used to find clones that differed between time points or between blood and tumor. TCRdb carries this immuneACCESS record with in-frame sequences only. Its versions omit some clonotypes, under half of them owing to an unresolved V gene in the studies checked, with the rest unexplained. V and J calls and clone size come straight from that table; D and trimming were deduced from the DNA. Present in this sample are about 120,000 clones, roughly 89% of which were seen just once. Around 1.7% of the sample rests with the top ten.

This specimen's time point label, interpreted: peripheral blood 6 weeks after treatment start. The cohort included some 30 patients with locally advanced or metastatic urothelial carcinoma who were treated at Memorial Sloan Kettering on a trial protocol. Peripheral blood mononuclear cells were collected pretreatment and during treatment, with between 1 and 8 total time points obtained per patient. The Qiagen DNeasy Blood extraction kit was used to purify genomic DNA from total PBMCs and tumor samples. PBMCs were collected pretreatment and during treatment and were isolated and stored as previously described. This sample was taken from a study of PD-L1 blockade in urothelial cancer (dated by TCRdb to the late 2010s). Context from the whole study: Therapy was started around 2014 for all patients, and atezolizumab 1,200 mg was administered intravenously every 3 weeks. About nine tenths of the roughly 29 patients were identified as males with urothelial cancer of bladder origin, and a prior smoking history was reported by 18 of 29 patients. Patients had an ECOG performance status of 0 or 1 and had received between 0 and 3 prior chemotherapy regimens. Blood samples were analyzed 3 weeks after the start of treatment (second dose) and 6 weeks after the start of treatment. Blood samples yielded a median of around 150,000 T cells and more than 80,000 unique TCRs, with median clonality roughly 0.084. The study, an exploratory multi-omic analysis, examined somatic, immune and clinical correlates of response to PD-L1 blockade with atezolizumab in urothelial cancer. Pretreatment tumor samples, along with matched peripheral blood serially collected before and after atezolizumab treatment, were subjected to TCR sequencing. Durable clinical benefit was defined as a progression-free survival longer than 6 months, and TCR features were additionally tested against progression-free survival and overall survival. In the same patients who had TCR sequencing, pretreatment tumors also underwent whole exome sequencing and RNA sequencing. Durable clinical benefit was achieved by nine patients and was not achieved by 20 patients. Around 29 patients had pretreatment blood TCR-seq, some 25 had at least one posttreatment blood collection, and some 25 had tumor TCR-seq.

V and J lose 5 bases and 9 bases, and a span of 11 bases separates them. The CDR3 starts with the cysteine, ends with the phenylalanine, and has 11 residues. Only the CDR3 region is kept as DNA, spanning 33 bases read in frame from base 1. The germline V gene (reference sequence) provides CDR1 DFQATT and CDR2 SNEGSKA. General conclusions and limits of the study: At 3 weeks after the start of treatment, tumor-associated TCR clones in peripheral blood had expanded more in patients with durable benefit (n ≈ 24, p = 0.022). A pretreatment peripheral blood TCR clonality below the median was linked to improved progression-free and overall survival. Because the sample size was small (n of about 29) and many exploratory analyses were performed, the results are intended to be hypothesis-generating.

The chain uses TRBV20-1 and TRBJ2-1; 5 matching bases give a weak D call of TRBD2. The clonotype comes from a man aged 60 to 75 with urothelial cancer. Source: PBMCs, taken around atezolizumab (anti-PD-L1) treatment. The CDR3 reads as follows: CSAPSGVEQFF. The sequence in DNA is TGCAGTGCTCCCTCCGGGGTTGAGCAGTTCTTC.